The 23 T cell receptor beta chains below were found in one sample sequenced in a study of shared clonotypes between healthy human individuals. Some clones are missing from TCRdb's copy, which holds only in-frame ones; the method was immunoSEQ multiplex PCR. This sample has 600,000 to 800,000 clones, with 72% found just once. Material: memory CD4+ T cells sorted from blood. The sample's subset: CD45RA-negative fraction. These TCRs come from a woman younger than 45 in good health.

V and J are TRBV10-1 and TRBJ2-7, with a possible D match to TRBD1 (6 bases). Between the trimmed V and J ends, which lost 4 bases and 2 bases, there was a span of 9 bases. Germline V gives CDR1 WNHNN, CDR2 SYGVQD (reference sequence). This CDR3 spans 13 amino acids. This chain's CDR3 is CASSGDIAYEQYF. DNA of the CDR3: TGCGCCAGCAGTGGGGACATAGCCTACGAGCAGTACTTC.

Here the CDR3 reads CASSLMTSATDTQYF. The CDR3 bases are TGCGCCAGCAGCTTGATGACTAGCGCCACAGATACGCAGTATTTT. The rearrangement uses TRBV5-1 and TRBJ2-3; 8 positions agree with TRBD2. The CDR3 length is 15 residues. V shed 1 base and J 2 bases; nucleotides not matched to a gene: 3. Germline V gene sequence: CDR1 SGHRS, CDR2 YFSETQ.

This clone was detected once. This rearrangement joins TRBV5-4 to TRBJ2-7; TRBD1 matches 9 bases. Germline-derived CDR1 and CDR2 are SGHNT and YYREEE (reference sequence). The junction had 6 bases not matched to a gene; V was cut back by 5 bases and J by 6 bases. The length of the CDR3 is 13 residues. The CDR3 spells CASRGQGGGEQYF. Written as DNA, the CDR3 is TGTGCCAGCAGGGGACAGGGCGGAGGCGAGCAGTACTTC.

The CDR3 sequence is CAISGGGTDTQYF. The DNA for the CDR3 is TGTGCCATCAGCGGGGGGGGCACAGATACGCAGTATTTT. The V and J genes are TRBV10-3 and TRBJ2-3; 8 nucleotides line up with TRBD2. The CDR3 is made up of 13 amino acids. After removal of 6 bases from V and 1 base from J, the junction contained 0 bases not matched to a gene. Germline CDR1 and CDR2: ENHRY and SYGVKD.

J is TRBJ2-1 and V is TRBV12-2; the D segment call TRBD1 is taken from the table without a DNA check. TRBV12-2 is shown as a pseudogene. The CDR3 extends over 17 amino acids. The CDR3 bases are TGTGCAAGTCGCTTAGCCCCATGCAGGGGTGTATGGAATGAGCAGTTCTTC. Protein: CASRLAPCRGVWNEQFF.

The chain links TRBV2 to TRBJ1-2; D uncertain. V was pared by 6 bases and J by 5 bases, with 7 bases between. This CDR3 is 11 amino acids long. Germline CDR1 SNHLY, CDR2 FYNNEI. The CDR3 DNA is TGTGCCAGCAGACGGACTTATGGCTACACCTTC. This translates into CASRRTYGYTF.

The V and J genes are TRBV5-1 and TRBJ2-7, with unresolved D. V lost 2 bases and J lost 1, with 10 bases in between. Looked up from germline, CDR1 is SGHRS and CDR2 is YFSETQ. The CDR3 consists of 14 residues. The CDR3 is CASSFPDVSYEQYF. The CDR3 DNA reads TGCGCCAGCAGCTTCCCCGACGTGTCCTACGAGCAGTACTTC.

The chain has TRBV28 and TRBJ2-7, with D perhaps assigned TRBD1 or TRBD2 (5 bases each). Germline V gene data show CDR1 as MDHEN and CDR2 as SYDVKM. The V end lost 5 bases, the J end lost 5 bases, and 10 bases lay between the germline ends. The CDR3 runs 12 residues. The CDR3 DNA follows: TGTGCCAGCAGTCCAGGGACCCACGAGCAGTACTTC. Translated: CASSPGTHEQYF.

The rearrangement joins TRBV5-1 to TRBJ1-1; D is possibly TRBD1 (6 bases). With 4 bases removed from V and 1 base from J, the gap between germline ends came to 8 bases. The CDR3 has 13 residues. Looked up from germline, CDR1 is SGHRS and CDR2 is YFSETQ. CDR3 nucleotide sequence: TGCGCCAGCAGCCGGGGGCAGAACACTGAAGCTTTCTTT. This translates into CASSRGQNTEAFF.

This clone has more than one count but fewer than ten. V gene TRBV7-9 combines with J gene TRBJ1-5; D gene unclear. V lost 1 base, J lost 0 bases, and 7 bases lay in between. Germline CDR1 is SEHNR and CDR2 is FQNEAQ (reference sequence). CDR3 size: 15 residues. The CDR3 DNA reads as TGTGCCAGCAGCTTAGGGACTTATAGCAATCAGCCCCAGCATTTT. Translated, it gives CASSLGTYSNQPQHF.

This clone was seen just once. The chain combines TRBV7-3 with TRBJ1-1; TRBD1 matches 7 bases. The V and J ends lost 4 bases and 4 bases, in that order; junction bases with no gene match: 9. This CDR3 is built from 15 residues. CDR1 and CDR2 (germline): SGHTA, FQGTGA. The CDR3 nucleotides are TGTGCCAGCAGCTCCACTCAAGCAGGGGGCACTGAAGCTTTCTTT. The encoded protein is CASSSTQAGGTEAFF.

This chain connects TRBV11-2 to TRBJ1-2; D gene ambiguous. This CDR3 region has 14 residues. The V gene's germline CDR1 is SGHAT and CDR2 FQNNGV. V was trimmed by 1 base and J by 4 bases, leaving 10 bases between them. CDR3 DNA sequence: TGTGCCAGCAGCTTAGTACCAGTCGGCTATGGCTACACCTTC. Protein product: CASSLVPVGYGYTF.

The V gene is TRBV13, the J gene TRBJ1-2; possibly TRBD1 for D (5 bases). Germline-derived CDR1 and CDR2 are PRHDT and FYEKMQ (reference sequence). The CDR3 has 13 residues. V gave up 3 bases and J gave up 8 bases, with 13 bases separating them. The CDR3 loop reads CASSFRIEGGYTF. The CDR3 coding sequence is TGTGCCAGCAGCTTCCGAATCGAGGGGGGCTACACCTTC.

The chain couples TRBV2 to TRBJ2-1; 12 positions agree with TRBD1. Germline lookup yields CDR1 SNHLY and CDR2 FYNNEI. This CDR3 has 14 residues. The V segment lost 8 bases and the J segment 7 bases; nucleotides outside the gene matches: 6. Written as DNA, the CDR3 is TGTGCCAGCCACCGGGACAGGGGGCAGAATGAGCAGTTCTTC. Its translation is CASHRDRGQNEQFF.

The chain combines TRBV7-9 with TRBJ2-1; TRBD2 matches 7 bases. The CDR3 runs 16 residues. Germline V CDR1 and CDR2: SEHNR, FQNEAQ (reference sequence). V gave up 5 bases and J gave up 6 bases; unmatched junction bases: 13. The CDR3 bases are TGTGCCAGCAGCGGGAACGGACTAGGTCGGTCCAATGAGCAGTTCTTC. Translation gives CASSGNGLGRSNEQFF. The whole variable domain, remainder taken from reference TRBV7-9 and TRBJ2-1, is DTGVSQNPRHKITKRGQNVTFRCDPISEHNRLYWYRQTLGQGPEFLTYFQNEAQLEKSRLLSDRFSAERPKGSFSTLEIQRTEQGDSAMYLCASSGNGLGRSNEQFFGPGTRLTVL.

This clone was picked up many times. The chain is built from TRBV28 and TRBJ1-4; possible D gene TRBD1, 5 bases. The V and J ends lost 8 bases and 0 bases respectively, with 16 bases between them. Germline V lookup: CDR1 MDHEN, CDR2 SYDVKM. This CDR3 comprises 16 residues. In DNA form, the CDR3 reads TGTGCCAGCGGCACTCAGGGAGCTGCAACTAATGAAAAACTGTTTTTT. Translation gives CASGTQGAATNEKLFF. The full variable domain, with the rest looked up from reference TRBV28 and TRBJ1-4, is DVKVTQSSRYLVKRTGEKVFLECVQDMDHENMFWYRQDPGLGLRLIYFSYDVKMKEKGDIPEGYSVSREKKERFSLILESASTNQTSMYLCASGTQGAATNEKLFFGSGTQLSVL.

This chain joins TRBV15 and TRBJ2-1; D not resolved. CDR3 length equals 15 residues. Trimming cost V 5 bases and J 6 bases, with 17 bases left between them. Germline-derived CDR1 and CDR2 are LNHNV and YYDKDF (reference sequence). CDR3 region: CATSPADWPLNEQFF. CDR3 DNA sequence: TGTGCCACCAGCCCGGCGGATTGGCCACTCAATGAGCAGTTCTTC.

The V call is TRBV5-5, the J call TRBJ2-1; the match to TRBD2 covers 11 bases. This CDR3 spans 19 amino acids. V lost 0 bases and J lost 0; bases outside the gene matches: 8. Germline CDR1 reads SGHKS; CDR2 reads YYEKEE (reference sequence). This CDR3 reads CASSLVQRTSGGSYNEQFF. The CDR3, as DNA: TGTGCCAGCAGCTTGGTCCAACGCACTAGCGGGGGCTCCTACAATGAGCAGTTCTTC.

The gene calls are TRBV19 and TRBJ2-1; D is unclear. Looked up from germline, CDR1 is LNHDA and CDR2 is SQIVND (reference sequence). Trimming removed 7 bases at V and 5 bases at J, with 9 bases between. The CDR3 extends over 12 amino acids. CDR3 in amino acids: CASTGDHNEQFF. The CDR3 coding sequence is TGTGCCAGTACTGGCGATCACAATGAGCAGTTCTTC. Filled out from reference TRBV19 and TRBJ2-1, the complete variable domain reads DGGITQSPKYLFRKEGQNVTLSCEQNLNHDAMYWYRQDPGQGLRLIYYSQIVNDFQKGDIAEGYSVSREKKESFPLTVTSAQKNPTAFYLCASTGDHNEQFFGPGTRLTVL.

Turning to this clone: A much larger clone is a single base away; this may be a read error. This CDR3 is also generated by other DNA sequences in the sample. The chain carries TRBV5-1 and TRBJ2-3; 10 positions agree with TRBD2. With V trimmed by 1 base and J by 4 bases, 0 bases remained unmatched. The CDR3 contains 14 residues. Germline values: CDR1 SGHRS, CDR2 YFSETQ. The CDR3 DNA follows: TGCGCCAGCAGCTTGCTAGCGGGAGCAGATACGCAGTATTTT. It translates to CASSLLAGADTQYF.

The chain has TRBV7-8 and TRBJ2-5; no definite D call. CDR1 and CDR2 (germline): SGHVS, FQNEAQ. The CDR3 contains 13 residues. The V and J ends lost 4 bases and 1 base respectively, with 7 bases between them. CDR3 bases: TGTGCCAGCAGCTCTGGGGTCCAAGAGACCCAGTACTTC. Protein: CASSSGVQETQYF.

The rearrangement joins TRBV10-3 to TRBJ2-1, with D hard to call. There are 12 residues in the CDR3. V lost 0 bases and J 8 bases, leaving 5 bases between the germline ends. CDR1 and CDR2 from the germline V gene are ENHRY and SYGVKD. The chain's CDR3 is CAISESGYEQFF. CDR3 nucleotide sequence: TGTGCCATCAGTGAGTCAGGGTATGAGCAGTTCTTC.

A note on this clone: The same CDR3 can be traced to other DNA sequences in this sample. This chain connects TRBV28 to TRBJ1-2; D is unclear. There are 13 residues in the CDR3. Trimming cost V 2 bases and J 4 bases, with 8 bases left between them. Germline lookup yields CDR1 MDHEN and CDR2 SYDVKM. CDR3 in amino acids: CASSLGQSYGYTF. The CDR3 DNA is TGTGCCAGCAGTTTAGGGCAGAGCTATGGCTACACCTTC.